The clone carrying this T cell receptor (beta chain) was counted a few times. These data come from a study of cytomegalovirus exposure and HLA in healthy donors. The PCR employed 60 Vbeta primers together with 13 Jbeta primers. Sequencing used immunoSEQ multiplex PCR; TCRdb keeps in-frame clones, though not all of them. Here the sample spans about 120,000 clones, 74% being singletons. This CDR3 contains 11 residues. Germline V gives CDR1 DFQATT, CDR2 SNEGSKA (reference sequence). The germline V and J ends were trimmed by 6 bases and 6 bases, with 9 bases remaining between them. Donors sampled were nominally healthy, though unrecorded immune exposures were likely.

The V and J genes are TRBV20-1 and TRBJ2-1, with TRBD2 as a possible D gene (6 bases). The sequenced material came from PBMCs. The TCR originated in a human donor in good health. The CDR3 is CSATTSNEQFF. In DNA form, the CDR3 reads TGCAGTGCCACGACTAGCAATGAGCAGTTCTTC.